The text below deals with one T cell receptor (beta chain). The data stem from a study of blood T cell repertoires in COVID-19. Study in general: Sample material is recorded as cDNA or gDNA derived from T cells, B-cell-depleted T cells, or PBMCs.

The CDR3 has 17 amino acids. J gave up 5 bases and V 0 bases, and 10 bases lay outside the gene matches. From germline, CDR1 is SGHRS and CDR2 YFSETQ. Original handling: Using reference gene primer amplification, nucleated cell counts were estimated. Generated by immunoSEQ multiplex PCR, the TCRdb table keeps only in-frame clones and is missing some. That table gives V, J and clone size, and the DNA gave D and trimming. The table records hundreds of thousands of clones, around 89% of them present only once. The clonotype was recovered from a woman in her 40s who had recovered from COVID-19. The chain recombines TRBV5-1 with TRBJ2-5; TRBD2 agrees at 10 bases. Material for sequencing was PBMCs or T cells enriched from blood (not recorded which). Here the CDR3 DNA reads TGCGCCAGCAGCTTGGCCCCCCTAGCGGGAGAAGGGGAGACCCAGTACTTC. This encodes CASSLAPLAGEGETQYF.